The rows below give T cell receptor beta chains drawn from one sample of a study of shared clonotypes between healthy human individuals. Profiling relied on immunoSEQ multiplex PCR, and the TCRdb table lists in-frame clones only, not all of them. The sample holds some 740,000 clones; 90% to 95% are singletons and the top ten take less than 25%. Sequencing was done on a sample of naive CD8+ T cells sorted from blood. These receptors came from a man aged 30 to 45 in good health. Both conserved end residues are part of each CDR3. Each record gives: clone size, J gene, D gene, V gene, CDR3 DNA, CDR3 protein. D genes are given only for firm matches. Clone size is not always given. Where it is, it says once, few, many or a class for expanded clones.

once,TRBJ2-7,-,TRBV27,TGTGCCAGCAGTTTAGGGGCCACGTGGGAGCAGTACTTC,CASSLGATWEQYF
-,TRBJ2-7,-,TRBV7-6,TGTGCCAGCAGCTTAGAGTCGACCAGGGCCTACGAGCAGTACTTC,CASSLESTRAYEQYF
-,TRBJ2-1,TRBD2,TRBV27,TGTGCCAGCAGTTTAGGTAGCGGGAGGAGAGAGCAGTTCTTC,CASSLGSGRREQFF
-,TRBJ2-1,TRBD2,TRBV9,TGTGCCAGCAGCGTAGATGGTAGCGGGAGTGGAAATGAGCAGTTCTTC,CASSVDGSGSGNEQFF
-,TRBJ2-5,TRBD1,TRBV7-2,TGTGCCAGCAGCCGAAACAGGGGAGATCAAGAGACCCAGTACTTC,CASSRNRGDQETQYF
-,TRBJ2-7,TRBD2,TRBV19,TGTGCCAGTAGTGCCCGGACTAGCGGGATCTACGAGCAGTACTTC,CASSARTSGIYEQYF
-,TRBJ2-1,TRBD1,TRBV27,TGTGCCAGCAGCCCGGGACAGGGGCTTAATGAGCAGTTCTTC,CASSPGQGLNEQFF
-,TRBJ2-7,TRBD1,TRBV5-1,TGCGCCAGCAGCTCCGGACAGGGGGCTATCGAGCAGTACTTC,CASSSGQGAIEQYF
once,TRBJ1-2,TRBD1,TRBV28,TGTGCCAGCAGACGAGGGCCCGCCAGGGGGGCCTATGGCTACACCTTC,CASRRGPARGAYGYTF
-,TRBJ2-1,-,TRBV28,TGTGCCAGCAGTTTGGGGAGTGAGCAGTTCTTC,CASSLGSEQFF
-,TRBJ2-1,TRBD2,TRBV7-6,TGTGCCAGCAGCTCTGGACTAGCGTTAGGTGAGCAGTTCTTC,CASSSGLALGEQFF
-,TRBJ2-7,TRBD1,TRBV2,TGTGCCAGCAGTGAACGAGACAGGGGGTTAAGGTCGGACGAGCAGTACTTC,CASSERDRGLRSDEQYF
few,TRBJ1-1,-,TRBV7-9,TGTGCCAGCAGCTTAGGTACAGGGATGAACACTGAAGCTTTCTTT,CASSLGTGMNTEAFF
-,TRBJ2-5,-,TRBV5-1,TGCGCCAGCAGCCCTTTTACAGGGCTAGAGACCCAGTACTTC,CASSPFTGLETQYF
-,TRBJ2-7,-,TRBV11-2,TGTGCCAGCAGCTTAGGTACAGGGTCCTACGAGCAGTACTTC,CASSLGTGSYEQYF
-,TRBJ1-5,TRBD1,TRBV29-1,TGCAGCGCGAGGGAGGGGGCGAGGGGGGCCCAGCATTTT,CSAREGARGAQHF
-,TRBJ2-4,-,TRBV6-6,TGTGCCAGCAGTTTACAGGGAGAGGGGAACATTCAGTACTTC,CASSLQGEGNIQYF
-,TRBJ2-5,-,TRBV5-6,TGTGCCAGCAGCTTGGCCACGGGGCAAGAGACCCAGTACTTC,CASSLATGQETQYF
-,TRBJ2-7,TRBD1,TRBV7-6,TGTGCCAGCAGCCCGACAGGGGGAGGGTACGAGCAGTACTTC,CASSPTGGGYEQYF
-,TRBJ2-7,-,TRBV19,TGTGCCAGTAGGGCTAGCAGTTACTCCTACGAGCAGTACTTC,CASRASSYSYEQYF
-,TRBJ2-5,TRBD1,TRBV7-3,TGTGCCAGCAGCTTAACGCGGGGACAGGGTCAGACCCAGTACTTC,CASSLTRGQGQTQYF
-,TRBJ2-7,-,TRBV5-6,TGTGCCAGCAGCAGGGAGAGGGACGAGCAGTACTTC,CASSRERDEQYF
-,TRBJ2-3,TRBD2,TRBV29-1,TGCAGCGTTGAAGATGGCGGACTAGCGGGAGGGCCTATCCGCACAGATACGCAGTATTTT,CSVEDGGLAGGPIRTDTQYF
once,TRBJ2-7,-,TRBV27,TGTGCCAGCAGTTTATTGGACTCTTCCTACGAGCAGTACTTC,CASSLLDSSYEQYF
-,TRBJ1-1,TRBD1,TRBV6-5,TGTGCCAGCAGTAAACGGACAGGCCGGCCTGAAGCTTTCTTT,CASSKRTGRPEAFF
-,TRBJ1-4,-,TRBV7-9,TGTGCCAGCAGCTTAGCGAGGGGTAATGAAAAACTGTTTTTT,CASSLARGNEKLFF
once,TRBJ1-5,TRBD1,TRBV6-1,TGTGCCATCCGGGACAGGTCCCCCCATCAGCCCCAGCATTTT,CAIRDRSPHQPQHF
-,TRBJ2-4,-,TRBV14,TGTGCCAGCAGCCAAGACATAATAGCCAAAAACATTCAGTACTTC,CASSQDIIAKNIQYF